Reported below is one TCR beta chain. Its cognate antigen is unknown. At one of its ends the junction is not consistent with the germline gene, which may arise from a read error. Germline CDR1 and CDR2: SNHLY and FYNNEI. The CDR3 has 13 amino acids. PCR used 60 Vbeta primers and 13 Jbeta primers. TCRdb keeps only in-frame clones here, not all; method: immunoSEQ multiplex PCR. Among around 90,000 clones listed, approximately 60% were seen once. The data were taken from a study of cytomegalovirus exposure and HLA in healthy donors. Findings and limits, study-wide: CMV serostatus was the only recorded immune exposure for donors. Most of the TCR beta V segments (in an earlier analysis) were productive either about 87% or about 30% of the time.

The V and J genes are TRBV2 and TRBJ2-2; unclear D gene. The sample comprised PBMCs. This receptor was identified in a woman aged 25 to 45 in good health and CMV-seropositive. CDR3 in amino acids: CASREVNTGELFF. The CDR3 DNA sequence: TGTGCCAGCAGGGAAGTAAACACCGGGGAGCTGTTTTTT.